What follows are 12 T cell receptor beta chains derived from one specimen sequenced in a study of control samples from healthy donors and cancer patients. Assay: immunoSEQ multiplex PCR; the TCRdb copy retains only in-frame clones and omits some. Of 100,000 to 120,000 clones in the sample, roughly 90% were seen once. Sequences were obtained from PBMCs. Receptor source: a woman aged 55-69 years with lung cancer.

About this clone itself: Other DNA sequences of this sample code for an identical CDR3. The chain employs TRBV3-1 (or the pseudogene TRBV3-2) and TRBJ1-1; maybe TRBD1 (5 bases). Trimming took 3 bases from V and 1 from J, leaving 6 bases between them. CDR3 size: 13 residues. Germline CDR1 reads LGHDT; CDR2 reads YNNKEL (reference sequence). CDR3 coding DNA: TGTGCCAGCAGCCAGGGGCGGAACACTGAAGCTTTCTTT. Encoded protein: CASSQGRNTEAFF.

CDR3 coding DNA: TGTGCCACCAGCAGAGTAAGGGGGACTAGTGGGGATACGCAGTATTTT. Protein product: CATSRVRGTSGDTQYF. The chain employs TRBV15 and TRBJ2-3, with TRBD2 identical over 8 bases. This CDR3 has 16 residues. The germline V gene encodes CDR1 LNHNV and CDR2 YYDKDF (reference sequence). V shed 1 base, J shed 6 bases, and the junction held 9 bases outside the gene matches.

The V and J genes are TRBV27 and TRBJ1-6, with D possibly being TRBD1 (6 bases). This CDR3 contains 14 residues. V was trimmed by 6 bases and J by 10 bases, leaving 16 bases between them. CDR1 and CDR2 (germline): MNHEY, SMNVEV (reference sequence). CDR3 residues: CASSLGVGGSPLHF. CDR3 sequence (DNA): TGTGCCAGCAGCCTAGGTGTCGGGGGCTCACCCCTCCACTTT.

The V call is TRBV11-3, the J call TRBJ1-2; D is unclear. Trimming stripped 5 bases from V and 13 bases from J, with 17 bases between. CDR3 length equals 12 residues. Germline loops: CDR1 SGHNT, CDR2 YENEEA. CDR3 loop: CASSHARVDPTF. The DNA of the CDR3 is TGTGCCAGCAGCCATGCTCGGGTGGATCCCACCTTC.

The chain combines TRBV28 with TRBJ1-1; D is uncertain. V was cut by 5 bases and J by 0 bases, with 7 bases left in between. Germline V gene data show CDR1 as MDHEN and CDR2 as SYDVKM. This CDR3 comprises 13 residues. The CDR3 region is CASSKAMNTEAFF. In nucleotides, the CDR3 is TGTGCCAGCAGTAAGGCCATGAACACTGAAGCTTTCTTT.

J is TRBJ1-2 and V is TRBV6-5, with 7 bases lining up with TRBD1. Unmatched junction bases numbered 9, after V lost 6 bases and J lost 2 bases. In germline, CDR1 is MNHEY, CDR2 SVGAGI. The CDR3 totals 15 residues. As DNA, the CDR3 is TGTGCCAGCAGCAATAGGGGACAGATGAACTATGGCTACACCTTC. This gives the protein CASSNRGQMNYGYTF.

The genes are TRBV14 and TRBJ2-6; maybe TRBD2 (5 bases). V dropped 2 bases and J dropped 2 bases, with 10 bases sitting between them. CDR3 size: 16 residues. Germline assignment: CDR1 SGHDN and CDR2 FVKESK. The CDR3 here is CASSQLEGTGANVLTF. In nucleotides, the CDR3 is TGTGCCAGCAGCCAACTCGAGGGCACTGGGGCCAACGTCCTGACTTTC.

With respect to this clone: The sample carries other DNA sequences with the same CDR3. V gene TRBV7-6 combines with J gene TRBJ2-5; 11 nucleotides match TRBD2. Germline V gene sequence: CDR1 SGHVS, CDR2 FNYEAQ. Trimming removed 3 bases from V and 2 bases from J; junction bases left unmatched: 2. This CDR3 is built from 15 residues. The CDR3 coding sequence is TGTGCCAGCAGCTTGGGGACTAGCGGACAAGAGACCCAGTACTTC. It codes for CASSLGTSGQETQYF.

This clone appeared once. This sequence joins TRBV4-1 and TRBJ2-2; D gene uncertain. Germline values: CDR1 MGHRA, CDR2 YSYEKL. CDR3 length: 15 residues. V dropped 0 bases and J dropped 8 bases, with 13 bases sitting between them. The CDR3 bases are TGCGCCAGCAGCCAAGATAAAGGGATCATGGGGGAGCTGTTTTTT. Its translation: CASSQDKGIMGELFF.

The chain has TRBV9 and TRBJ2-1; D is unresolved. Per germline, CDR1 SGDLS and CDR2 YYNGEE. Trimming pared 4 bases from V and 0 bases from J, leaving 14 bases between. The CDR3 covers 16 residues. This CDR3 is CASSLPLMSSYNEQFF. CDR3 sequence (DNA): TGTGCCAGCAGCCTCCCCCTCATGAGCTCCTACAATGAGCAGTTCTTC.

This sequence joins TRBV11-3 and TRBJ1-1, with 7 bases matching TRBD1. The V and J ends lost 4 bases and 4 bases, in that order; junction bases with no gene match: 15. Germline V CDR1 and CDR2: SGHNT, YENEEA. CDR3 size: 17 residues. CDR3 in DNA: TGTGCCAGCAGCTCCCGACAGGGCCTATTGAGGGGCACTGAAGCTTTCTTT. It is translated as CASSSRQGLLRGTEAFF.

The chain links TRBV5-1 to TRBJ1-1, with D uncertain. Trimming removed 0 bases from V and 5 bases from J, with 8 bases in between. CDR1 and CDR2 from the germline V gene are SGHRS and YFSETQ. CDR3 size: 13 residues. Here the CDR3 reads CASSLVGRTEAFF. Here the CDR3 DNA reads TGCGCCAGCAGCTTGGTTGGTAGGACTGAAGCTTTCTTT.